The TCR beta chain under discussion was sequenced for a study of CD8+ T cells in alopecia areata. Study information: Percent affected scalp area, the SALT score, rated treated patients' severity.

This clone was found a few times. What it recognizes is unknown. Study outcomes and limitations: With just one nonresponder, it is still uncertain whether baseline CD8+ expansion relates to response. Relative to normal scalp, lesional scalp, especially alopecia totalis/universalis, showed higher clonality.

As to treatment: oral pan-JAK inhibitor, 5-10 mg twice daily. Alopecia areata patients provided lesional scalp punch biopsies and peripheral blood, both collected for the study. Once RNA had been extracted, it was reverse transcribed into cDNA to act as the sequencing template. Assay: immunoSEQ multiplex PCR; the TCRdb copy retains only in-frame clones and omits some. The sample shows roughly 230,000 clones, 43% of them seen only once. The germline CDR1 and CDR2 sequences are MRHNA and SNTAGT. This CDR3 contains 15 residues. Trimming stripped 11 bases from V and 2 bases from J, with 18 bases between. The source is a human donor with alopecia areata. The chain employs TRBV6-4 and TRBJ2-2; the D gene is possibly TRBD1 (5 bases). The sequencing here drew on CD4+ T cells sorted from blood, taken around week 37, from a patient treated with tofacitinib. DNA of the CDR3: TGTGCCGGCCTACTTGGACACGGAAACACCGGGGAGCTGTTTTTT. This sequence encodes CAGLLGHGNTGELFF.